The 9 T cell receptor beta chains given below trace back to one sample, sequenced in a study of blood T cell repertoires in COVID-19. Method: immunoSEQ multiplex PCR; TCRdb's copy keeps in-frame clones and lacks some. The sample contains roughly 250,000 clones, around four fifths of which appear only once. Sequenced material: PBMCs or T cells enriched from blood (not recorded which). The receptors come from a woman aged 40 to 50 who had been exposed to COVID-19.

The chain recombines TRBV4-3 with TRBJ1-5; 8 positions match TRBD1. The CDR3 sequence is 15 residues long. V lost 2 bases and J lost 6; bases outside the gene matches: 6. Germline CDR1 LGHNA, CDR2 YSLEER. The CDR3 sequence is CASSQHRGSSQPQHF. DNA for the CDR3: TGCGCCAGCAGCCAACACAGGGGGTCTAGTCAGCCCCAGCATTTT.

This clone was observed a handful of times. The chain combines TRBV19 with TRBJ2-2; a weak D match, TRBD1 (7 bases). Germline V gene lookup returns CDR1 LNHDA and CDR2 SQIVND (reference sequence). V was clipped by 1 base and J by 0 bases, with 9 bases between them. The CDR3 runs 16 residues. The CDR3 sequence is CASSIVRGANTGELFF. The CDR3 region has the DNA TGTGCCAGTAGTATAGTCAGGGGGGCGAACACCGGGGAGCTGTTTTTT.

This sequence joins TRBV19 and TRBJ2-7; maybe TRBD1 (5 bases). The CDR3 covers 14 residues. Germline V gives CDR1 LNHDA, CDR2 SQIVND (reference sequence). V lost 8 bases to trimming and J lost 0 bases, with 14 bases between them. In nucleotides, the CDR3 is TGTGCCAGTGGACCGACAGTCGGCTCCTACGAGCAGTACTTC. It yields the protein CASGPTVGSYEQYF.

This clone has a count of ten or more. This chain connects TRBV23-1 to TRBJ2-7; D unclear. TRBV23-1 is labeled an ORF, and its function is uncertain. Trimming cost V 11 bases and J 4 bases, with 18 bases left between them. The CDR3 is 13 residues long. The chain's CDR3 is CAGYTLPGYEQYF. CDR3 nucleotide sequence: TGCGCCGGATACACCCTACCAGGTTACGAGCAGTACTTC.

In its sample, this clone was seen a few times. The CDR3 is CASSQDRGKNTEAFF. The CDR3 coding sequence is TGCGCCAGCAGCCAGGACAGGGGGAAAAACACTGAAGCTTTCTTT. The genes are TRBV4-1 and TRBJ1-1; TRBD1 matches at 10 bases. The V gene end was trimmed by 3 bases and the J gene end by 2 bases; junction bases not matched to a gene: 3. This CDR3 has 15 amino acids. CDR1 MGHRA and CDR2 YSYEKL come from the germline V gene.

J is TRBJ2-3 and V is TRBV7-2; TRBD1 agrees at 10 bases. This CDR3 has 16 amino acids. V gave up 1 base and J gave up 2 bases; unmatched junction bases: 3. Germline CDR1 is SGHTA and CDR2 is FQGNSA. The CDR3 coding sequence is TGTGCCAGCAGCTTAGGTAGACAGGGGGCCACAGATACGCAGTATTTT. Its protein is CASSLGRQGATDTQYF.

This clone has only one observation. The chain has TRBV5-4 and TRBJ1-1; tentatively, D is TRBD1 (5 bases). Trimming stripped 0 bases from V and 2 bases from J, with 11 bases between. Germline values: CDR1 SGHNT, CDR2 YYREEE (reference sequence). The CDR3 totals 15 residues. The CDR3 DNA sequence: TGTGCCAGCAGCTTGGGGGTCGGGGGTAACACTGAAGCTTTCTTT. Amino acids: CASSLGVGGNTEAFF. Using reference TRBV5-4 and TRBJ1-1 for the parts outside the CDR3, the full variable domain is ETGVTQSPTHLIKTRGQQVTLRCSSQSGHNTVSWYQQALGQGPQFIFQYYREEENGRGNFPPRFSGLQFPNYSSELNVNALELDDSALYLCASSLGVGGNTEAFFGQGTRLTVV.

This clone was observed a few times. The chain links TRBV5-5 to TRBJ1-2; 8 bases agree with TRBD1. V was pared by 5 bases and J by 8 bases, with 11 bases of the junction left unmatched. Per germline, CDR1 SGHKS and CDR2 YYEKEE (reference sequence). The CDR3 loop spans 14 amino acids. The CDR3 spells CASRVQDRAAGYTF. In DNA, the CDR3 is TGTGCCAGCAGGGTTCAGGACAGGGCCGCAGGCTACACCTTC.

The V and J genes are TRBV4-1 and TRBJ1-1; D possibly corresponds to TRBD1 (5 bases). Germline values: CDR1 MGHRA, CDR2 YSYEKL. The CDR3 is 15 residues long. V lost 1 base to trimming and J lost 0 bases, with 9 bases between them. CDR3 nucleotide sequence: TGCGCCAGCAGCCAAGGAGACAGCTTGAACACTGAAGCTTTCTTT. It translates to CASSQGDSLNTEAFF.